The entry below describes one T cell receptor (beta chain). These data originate in a study of shared clonotypes between healthy human individuals. In germline, CDR1 is GTSNPN, CDR2 SVGIG (reference sequence). There are 14 residues in the CDR3. Trimming removed 0 bases from V and 2 bases from J, with 11 bases in between. The naive CD8 population came from CD45RO-negative cells selected for CCR7, without terminally differentiated effector memory CD45RA+ cells. Donors were Caucasian adults residing in Nashville, Tennessee, USA. The assay used deep level. TCRdb keeps only in-frame clones here, not all; method: immunoSEQ multiplex PCR. Of hundreds of thousands of clones listed, roughly 95% are singletons.

This TCR was recovered from a woman aged 25-40 years in good health. Source material: naive CD8+ T cells sorted from blood. The V call is TRBV30, the J call TRBJ2-7, with D hard to call. CDR3 bases: TGTGCCTGGAGTGTACGGCACAGAACCTACGAGCAGTACTTC. It translates to CAWSVRHRTYEQYF.